This T cell receptor (beta chain) originates from a study of vaccination and CD4 T cells after COVID-19. On this clonotype itself: Its specificity is not known.

Regarding treatment: roughly 10-day PBMC culture with coronavirus spike peptide pools or control peptides (ViraFEST assay). After expanding antigen-specific T cells with peptide pools, ViraFEST sequenced their TCRs. Cultured CD4+ T-cell DNA underwent Oncomine TCR Beta short-read sequencing. TCRdb processed the PCR reads anew with MiXCR; each CDR3 protein has one entry. The repertoire holds more than 15,000 distinct CDR3 sequences, 35% to 50% seen once, with roughly 13% in the top ten. The germline gives CDR1 SGHDT, CDR2 YYEEEE. The CDR3 spans 15 residues. Trimming took 4 bases from V and 4 from J; bases not matched to a gene: 7.

This TCR came from a human donor who had recovered from COVID-19. The sample was CD4+ T cells from blood, cultured in vitro. The rearrangement uses TRBV5-6 and TRBJ2-5, with 10 positions matching TRBD1. The CDR3: CASSPGQGVGETQYF. The CDR3 DNA reads as TGTGCCAGCAGCCCCGGACAGGGGGTCGGAGAGACCCAGTACTTC.